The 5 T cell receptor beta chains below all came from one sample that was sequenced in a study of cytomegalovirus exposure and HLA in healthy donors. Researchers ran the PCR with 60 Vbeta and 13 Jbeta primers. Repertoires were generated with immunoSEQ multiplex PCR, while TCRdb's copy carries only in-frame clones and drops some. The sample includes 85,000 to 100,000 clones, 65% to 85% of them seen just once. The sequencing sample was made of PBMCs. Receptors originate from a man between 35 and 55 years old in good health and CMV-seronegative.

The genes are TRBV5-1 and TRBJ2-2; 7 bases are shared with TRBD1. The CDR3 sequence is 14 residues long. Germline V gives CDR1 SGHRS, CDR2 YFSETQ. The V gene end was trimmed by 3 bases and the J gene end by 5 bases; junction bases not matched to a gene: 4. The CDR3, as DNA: TGCGCCAGCAGCTCGACAGGGCAGACCGGGGAGCTGTTTTTT. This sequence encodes CASSSTGQTGELFF.

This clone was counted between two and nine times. The CDR3 DNA follows: TGTGCCATCAACCGTGGGCCAGATCGTGAGCAGTTCTTC. It translates to CAINRGPDREQFF. The chain uses TRBV10-3 and TRBJ2-1, with D hard to call. CDR1 is ENHRY and CDR2 is SYGVKD in the germline V gene. Trimming took off 7 bases at V and 9 bases at J, with 16 bases between the two ends. The CDR3 covers 13 residues.

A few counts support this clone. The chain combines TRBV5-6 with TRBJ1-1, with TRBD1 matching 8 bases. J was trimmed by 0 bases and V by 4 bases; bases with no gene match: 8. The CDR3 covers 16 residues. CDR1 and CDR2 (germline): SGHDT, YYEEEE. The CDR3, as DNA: TGTGCCAGCAGCCAGACAGGGGAAGGGTTGAACACTGAAGCTTTCTTT. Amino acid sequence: CASSQTGEGLNTEAFF.

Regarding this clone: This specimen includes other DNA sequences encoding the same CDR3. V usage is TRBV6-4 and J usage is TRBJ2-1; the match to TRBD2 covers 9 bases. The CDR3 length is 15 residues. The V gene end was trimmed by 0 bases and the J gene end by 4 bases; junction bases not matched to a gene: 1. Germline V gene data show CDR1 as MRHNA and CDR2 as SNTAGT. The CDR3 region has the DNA TGTGCCAGCAGTGACTCTAGCGGGAGTTACAATGAGCAGTTCTTC. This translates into CASSDSSGSYNEQFF.

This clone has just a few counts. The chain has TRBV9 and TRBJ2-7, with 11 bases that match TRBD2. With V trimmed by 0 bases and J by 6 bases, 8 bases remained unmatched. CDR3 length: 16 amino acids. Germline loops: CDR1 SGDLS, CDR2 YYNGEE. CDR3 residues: CASSVGNSGGAPEQYF. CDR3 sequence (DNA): TGTGCCAGCAGCGTAGGGAATAGCGGGGGGGCCCCCGAGCAGTACTTC.